Below are 27 T cell receptor beta chains sequenced from a single sample in a study of tumor-infiltrating lymphocytes in primary liver carcinoma. With a constant-region primer, TCR beta cDNA was made from approximately 520 ng of total RNA. Sequencing libraries for TCR beta derived from three nested multiplex PCR rounds that used slightly modified ARM-PCR. The opening two PCR rounds, about 11 cycles each, paired TRBV1-TRBV30 forward primers with a C-beta reverse primer. TCRdb processed the multiplex PCR reads anew with MiXCR; each CDR3 protein has one entry. The profile shows approximately 190,000 distinct CDR3 sequences, around 85% of them singletons. Without any cell sorting, about 20-32 mg of bulk tissue yielded co-extracted RNA and DNA. The sequencing sample was made of tumor tissue from primary liver carcinoma. Receptors originate from a man aged 35 to 55 with primary liver carcinoma and hepatitis B virus infection.

Comments on this clonotype: Mismatch with germline at one junction end may stem from a read error. This chain links TRBV4-2 with TRBJ2-3; 8 positions match TRBD2. The germline V gene has CDR1 LGHNA and CDR2 YNFKEQ. The CDR3 length is 19 residues. The DNA of the CDR3 is TGTGCCAGTAGCCAATGGGTAGCGGGACGGCCGGTTGGGACAGATACGCAGTATTTT. It is translated as CASSQWVAGRPVGTDTQYF.

Points on this clonotype: This sequence may be a read error, since a much larger clone differs from it by one base. J is TRBJ2-7 and V is TRBV7-9; a weak D match, TRBD1 (5 bases). The CDR3 extends over 12 amino acids. The germline V gene encodes CDR1 SEHNR and CDR2 FQNEAQ (reference sequence). Trimming removed 7 bases from V and 4 bases from J, with 11 bases in between. The CDR3 sequence is CASIKQAYEQYF. The CDR3 nucleotides read TGTGCCAGCATCAAACAGGCGTACGAGCAGTACTTC.

The J gene is TRBJ1-2, the V gene TRBV28, with 7 bases identical to TRBD1. Germline trimming cut 6 bases from V and 6 bases from J; bases unmatched to any gene: 16. The CDR3 sequence is 16 residues long. Germline V CDR1 and CDR2: MDHEN, SYDVKM. CDR3 in DNA: TGTGCCAGCAGACCCTTAAGAGACAGGGAGCTGGATGGCTACACCTTC. Translation: CASRPLRDRELDGYTF.

As to this clonotype: A read error is likely, as this CDR3 ends without the conserved phenylalanine or tryptophan. Because the CDR3's place on the DNA is in doubt, the DNA is left out and the CDR3 is given as listed by TCRdb. The chain has TRBV7-3 and TRBJ2-5; the table's D call of TRBD1 was not tested on the DNA. The CDR3 has 14 amino acids, counting both end residues. Germline assignment: CDR1 SGHTA and CDR2 FQGTGA. The chain's CDR3 is CASSRSRGQETQYL.

Concerning this clonotype itself: The junction departs from the called germline gene at one end, perhaps through a read error. This chain links TRBV11-2 with TRBJ2-2, with 14 bases lining up with TRBD2. The CDR3 has 17 residues. Germline CDR1 SGHAT, CDR2 FQNNGV. The CDR3 loop reads CTNSFGLAGGNTGELFF. The CDR3 coding sequence is TGCACCAACAGCTTTGGACTAGCGGGAGGGAACACCGGGGAGCTGTTTTTT.

Of note for this clonotype: The missing conserved phenylalanine or tryptophan at the end of this CDR3 makes a read error likely. Because the CDR3's place on the DNA is in doubt, the DNA is left out and the CDR3 is given as listed by TCRdb. The chain combines TRBV5-5 with TRBJ1-2; the table's D call, TRBD1, has no DNA check behind it. Germline V CDR1 and CDR2: SGHKS, YYEKEE (reference sequence). From its first to its last residue, the CDR3 has 16 amino acids. This CDR3 is CASSPHPDRTNYGYIL.

In the case of this clonotype: Relative to the germline gene, one junction end is altered; a read error may explain this. The rearrangement links TRBV4-3 to TRBJ2-5, with 8 bases that match TRBD2. The CDR3 length is 14 residues. Germline CDR1 reads LGHNA; CDR2 reads YSLEER. The DNA for the CDR3 is TGCGCCAGCAACCAAACTACTAGCGGAGAGACCCAGTACTTC. Its protein is CASNQTTSGETQYF.

For this clonotype: A clone one base away is much larger, so this may be a read error. The J gene is TRBJ2-2, the V gene TRBV24-1; D is unclear. Trimming removed 9 bases from V and 7 bases from J, with 8 bases in between. The CDR3 length is 11 residues. The germline V gene encodes CDR1 KGHDR and CDR2 SFDVKD. CDR3 sequence: CATLRDGELFF. Written as DNA, the CDR3 is TGTGCCACCCTTCGCGACGGGGAGCTGTTTTTT.

As for this clonotype: This may be a read error: a much more frequent sequence differs by one nucleotide. The chain carries TRBV28 and TRBJ2-5; either TRBD1 or TRBD2 may supply D (5 bases each). V was pared by 6 bases and J by 5 bases, with 25 bases between. CDR1 and CDR2 from the germline V gene are MDHEN and SYDVKM. This CDR3 has 17 residues. The DNA for the CDR3 is TGTGCCAGCAGCTTCTCCTCGGGGCTAGTGGGAGATGAGACCCAGTACTTC. Protein product: CASSFSSGLVGDETQYF.

As to this clonotype: At one end, the junction sequence differs from germline, possibly due to a read error. This chain connects TRBV6-1 to TRBJ2-1; the D gene is possibly TRBD2 (5 bases). The CDR3 spans 16 residues. The germline CDR1 and CDR2 sequences are MNHNS and SASEGT. The CDR3: CASSDRPGTSGKEQFF. CDR3 DNA sequence: TGTGCCAGCAGTGACCGCCCCGGAACTAGTGGCAAAGAGCAATTCTTC.

The chain couples TRBV14 to TRBJ2-7, with TRBD2 matching 7 bases. The V segment lost 4 bases and the J segment 4 bases; nucleotides outside the gene matches: 10. The CDR3 spans 15 residues. Per germline, CDR1 SGHDN and CDR2 FVKESK. CDR3 sequence reads: CASSLTALADYEQYF. The DNA of the CDR3 is TGTGCCAGCAGCCTTACGGCTCTAGCGGATTACGAGCAGTACTTC.

As for this clonotype: One end of the junction varies from germline; a read error may be responsible. The V and J genes are TRBV5-6 and TRBJ2-1; tentatively, D is TRBD1 or TRBD2 (5 bases each). Germline loops: CDR1 SGHDT, CDR2 YYEEEE. The CDR3 covers 17 residues. CDR3 region: CANSSGRIRSGYSEQIF. The DNA of the CDR3 is TGTGCCAACAGCTCGGGACGGATCCGCTCTGGGTACAGTGAACAGATTTTC.

About this clonotype: Since the CDR3 does not end with the conserved phenylalanine or tryptophan, this likely comes from a read error. The V gene is TRBV4-2, the J gene TRBJ2-3; D possibly corresponds to TRBD2 (7 bases). V was shortened by 1 base and J by 1 base, with 18 bases between the two germline ends. This CDR3 is built from 18 residues. Germline CDR1 LGHNA, CDR2 YNFKEQ. The CDR3 region is CASSQAGRGGEGTDTQYI. In nucleotides, the CDR3 is TGTGCCAGCAGCCAAGCAGGCAGAGGGGGGGAGGGCACAGATACGCAGTATATT.

Regarding this clonotype: The junction does not match germline at one end; this may be a read error. The J gene is TRBJ2-7, the V gene TRBV10-3, with a weak D call TRBD2 (5 bases). The CDR3 is 13 residues long. Germline V lookup: CDR1 ENHRY, CDR2 SYGVKD. CDR3 residues: CTISGPGKREQHF. The DNA of the CDR3 is TGTACCATCAGTGGGCCGGGGAAGCGCGAGCAGCACTTC.

Notes on this clonotype: Given a much more abundant clone one base away, this may be a read error. The chain couples TRBV28 to TRBJ2-3, with D possibly matching TRBD1 (5 bases). CDR3 length: 15 residues. CDR1 MDHEN and CDR2 SYDVKM come from the germline V gene. The CDR3 nucleotides are TGTACCAGCAGCCCCCAGGGAAGGGACACAGATACGCAGTATTTT. Encoded protein: CTSSPQGRDTDTQYF.

As concerns this clonotype: The junction shows a germline mismatch at one end, possibly a read error. The CDR3 is CTSILRDINNEQFF. The CDR3 coding sequence is TGTACCAGCATCCTGCGGGACATTAACAATGAGCAGTTCTTC. V usage is TRBV6-1 and J usage is TRBJ2-1, with D perhaps TRBD1 or TRBD2 (6 bases each). The CDR3 length is 14 residues. Germline CDR1 is MNHNS and CDR2 is SASEGT.

This clonotype was seen only a few times. At one end the junction does not follow the germline gene, possibly because of a read error. The chain employs TRBV4-2 and TRBJ1-3; TRBD1 matches 10 bases. CDR1 is LGHNA, CDR2 YNFKEQ, per germline. The CDR3 contains 20 residues. CDR3 sequence: CASSQGRDRGLTLSGKTIYF. The CDR3 nucleotides are TGTGCCAGCAGCCAAGGCCGGGACAGGGGCCTTACTCTCTCTGGAAAGACCATATATTTT.

Regarding this clonotype: It may be a read error: a sequence one base away is much more abundant. The rearrangement links TRBV5-1 to TRBJ1-1; D perhaps matches TRBD1 (6 bases). CDR1 and CDR2 (germline): SGHRS, YFSETQ. Trimming removed 4 bases from V and 4 bases from J, with 17 bases in between. There are 15 residues in the CDR3. CDR3 bases: TGCGCCAGCAGCACGGTTCCAACAGGGATCACTGAAGCTTTCTTT. It is translated as CASSTVPTGITEAFF.

The V and J genes are TRBV11-1 and TRBJ1-6, with D possibly matching TRBD1 (5 bases). The CDR3 contains 13 residues. The germline V gene encodes CDR1 SGHAT and CDR2 FQDESV (reference sequence). For the CDR3, the DNA is TGTGCTAACAGCCGGACACTGGTTACACCCCTCCACTTT. Translating gives CANSRTLVTPLHF.

Note on this clonotype: Likely a read error: the CDR3 ends without its conserved phenylalanine or tryptophan. The rearrangement uses TRBV4-1 and TRBJ2-5; no definite D call. Trimming cost V 4 bases and J 2 bases, with 11 bases left between them. This CDR3 comprises 14 residues. The V gene's germline CDR1 is MGHRA and CDR2 YSYEKL. The CDR3 here is CASSLREGQETQYL. DNA for the CDR3: TGCGCCAGCAGCCTAAGGGAAGGTCAAGAGACCCAGTACTTA.

The V and J genes are TRBV11-2 and TRBJ1-5; D remains ambiguous. Looked up from germline, CDR1 is SGHAT and CDR2 is FQNNGV. The V gene lost 3 bases and the J gene lost 2 bases, with 11 bases spanning the gap. The CDR3 is made up of 15 amino acids. CDR3 amino acids: CASSFAGGGNQPQHF. CDR3 nucleotide sequence: TGTGCCAGCAGCTTTGCAGGAGGCGGCAATCAGCCCCAGCATTTT.

Points on this clonotype: One end of the junction fails to match germline, which may point to a read error. The chain combines TRBV29-1 with TRBJ1-1, with D tentatively TRBD1 (5 bases). Germline lookup yields CDR1 SQVTM and CDR2 ANQGSEA. CDR3 length: 15 amino acids. The CDR3 here is CSVAGNWGMNIEAFF. The DNA of the CDR3 is TGCAGCGTTGCAGGGAACTGGGGGATGAACATTGAAGCTTTCTTT.

As to this clonotype: One end of the junction does not line up with germline, which may come from a read error. The chain uses TRBV29-1 and TRBJ1-1; the D is unclear. The CDR3 is made up of 11 amino acids. Germline V gives CDR1 SQVTM, CDR2 ANQGSEA. DNA for the CDR3: TGTAGCGTTGAGGAGGGAACTGAAGTTTTCTTT. Translating it yields CSVEEGTEVFF.

The V call is TRBV5-5, the J call TRBJ2-5, with TRBD2 matching over 8 bases. The germline CDR1 and CDR2 sequences are SGHKS and YYEKEE (reference sequence). V lost 3 bases and J lost 8; bases outside the gene matches: 9. The CDR3 sequence is 14 residues long. The CDR3 DNA reads TGTGCCAGCAGCTCGAAGACTAGCGTGGATACCCAGTACTTC. Translated: CASSSKTSVDTQYF.

This clonotype was counted once. One end of the junction fails to match germline, which may point to a read error. CDR3 nucleotide sequence: TGTGTCAGCAGTTACGGAGGCAGGGGACGTACCTACGAGCAGTACTTC. Translating gives CVSSYGGRGRTYEQYF. This chain links TRBV6-5 with TRBJ2-7, with a weak D call TRBD1 (6 bases). CDR3 length: 16 residues. CDR1 and CDR2 (germline): MNHEY, SVGAGI.

This clonotype was found a few times. CDR3 in DNA: TGTGCCAGCAGCGTAGGCCCTACTCCCTACGAGCAGTACTTC. It codes for CASSVGPTPYEQYF. The chain combines TRBV9 with TRBJ2-7, with D unresolved. This CDR3 spans 14 amino acids. CDR1 SGDLS and CDR2 YYNGEE come from the germline V gene. Trimming took off 0 bases at V and 2 bases at J, with 9 bases between the two ends.

Comment on this clonotype: Its ends do not fully match the called genes, so a read error is possible. V gene TRBV12-5 combines with J gene TRBJ2-7, with D perhaps assigned TRBD1 or TRBD2 (5 bases each). This CDR3 comprises 13 residues. Germline V lookup: CDR1 LGHNT, CDR2 FRNRAP. Written as DNA, the CDR3 is TGTGTCAGTGATGGGACCGGTTCCTACGAGCAGTATTTC. This encodes CVSDGTGSYEQYF.